This entry lists 10 T cell receptor beta chains sequenced from one sample in a study of T cell changes during pregnancy in multiple sclerosis. The repertoire was sequenced with immunoSEQ multiplex PCR; TCRdb's copy has only in-frame clones and lacks some. The sample lists about 80,000 clones; 94% were seen once. The input for sequencing was peripheral blood, taken in the second trimester of pregnancy. The receptors stem from a female donor in good health, enrolled as a control in a pregnancy study.

This chain links TRBV7-2 with TRBJ2-4, with 13 bases lining up with TRBD2. V trimming: 5 bases; J trimming: 0 bases; junction bases outside the gene matches: 7. The CDR3 length is 18 residues. CDR1 is SGHTA and CDR2 is FQGNSA in the germline V gene. CDR3 sequence: CASSHTLAGGLAKNIQYF. CDR3 DNA sequence: TGTGCCAGCAGCCATACACTAGCGGGAGGGCTAGCCAAAAACATTCAGTACTTC.

The chain combines TRBV28 with TRBJ1-2; 8 nucleotides match TRBD1. Germline loops: CDR1 MDHEN, CDR2 SYDVKM. This CDR3 has 12 residues. The junction had 5 bases not matched to a gene; V was cut back by 10 bases and J by 4 bases. The CDR3 sequence is CATGDRGYGYTF. The CDR3 bases are TGTGCCACCGGAGACAGGGGCTATGGCTACACCTTC.

V gene TRBV19 combines with J gene TRBJ2-7, with TRBD2 identical over 13 bases. The CDR3 consists of 16 residues. Trimming cost V 4 bases and J 4 bases; bases outside gene matches: 7. Germline values: CDR1 LNHDA, CDR2 SQIVND (reference sequence). CDR3 protein: CASSTTGTSGMYEQYF. The DNA for the CDR3 is TGTGCCAGTAGTACCACCGGGACTAGCGGGATGTACGAGCAGTACTTC.

This chain connects TRBV5-5 to TRBJ2-7; D may be TRBD2 (6 bases). Trimming removed 6 bases at V and 1 base at J, with 14 bases between. Germline CDR1 SGHKS, CDR2 YYEKEE (reference sequence). This CDR3 spans 14 amino acids. Written as DNA, the CDR3 is TGTGCCAGCACCCCCGGGAGTTCATCCTACGAGCAGTACTTC. It is translated as CASTPGSSSYEQYF.

J is TRBJ2-1 and V is TRBV9; D might be TRBD2 (6 bases). Germline CDR1 reads SGDLS; CDR2 reads YYNGEE. V shed 4 bases and J shed 8 bases, with 16 bases lying between them. This CDR3 has 14 amino acids. CDR3: CASSPRLVWDEQFF. CDR3 coding DNA: TGTGCCAGCAGCCCCCGACTAGTATGGGATGAGCAGTTCTTC.

This sequence joins TRBV7-9 and TRBJ2-1, with TRBD2 identical over 10 bases. Per the germline V gene, CDR1 is SEHNR and CDR2 is FQNEAQ (reference sequence). Germline trimming cut 5 bases from V and 12 bases from J; bases unmatched to any gene: 7. The CDR3 loop spans 13 amino acids. The CDR3 loop is CASSHLTSGPQFF. The CDR3 DNA sequence: TGTGCCAGCAGCCACTTGACTAGCGGGCCGCAGTTCTTC.

The rearrangement uses TRBV6-1 and TRBJ1-2; no reliable D call. The CDR3 is 13 residues long. Germline V gene lookup returns CDR1 MNHNS and CDR2 SASEGT. Trimming left V 7 bases short and J 4 bases short, with 13 bases between. The CDR3 here is CASTYGGPYGYTF. The DNA of the CDR3 is TGTGCCAGCACCTACGGAGGGCCCTATGGCTACACCTTC.

A few counts support this clone. Different DNA sequences within this sample yield the same CDR3. The chain links TRBV28 to TRBJ2-7; D uncertain. Germline V gene data show CDR1 as MDHEN and CDR2 as SYDVKM. The V gene lost 1 base and the J gene lost 0 bases, with 7 bases spanning the gap. This CDR3 is built from 14 residues. The CDR3 region has the DNA TGTGCCAGCAGTTTATCTGTGAGCTCCTACGAGCAGTACTTC. This codes for CASSLSVSSYEQYF.

V and J are TRBV18 and TRBJ2-1, with D perhaps TRBD2 (5 bases). Germline V gives CDR1 KGHSH, CDR2 LQKENI. Trimming took off 2 bases at V and 0 bases at J, with 8 bases between the two ends. The CDR3 covers 15 residues. The CDR3 DNA reads TGTGCCAGCTCACCAGCGGGCTCCTCCTACAATGAGCAGTTCTTC. Translation: CASSPAGSSYNEQFF.

The rearrangement joins TRBV14 to TRBJ2-5; D unresolved. The V and J ends lost 2 bases and 5 bases respectively, with 9 bases between them. Looked up from germline, CDR1 is SGHDN and CDR2 is FVKESK. The CDR3 spans 13 residues. CDR3 coding DNA: TGTGCCAGCAGCCAAATCCAGCGCGAGACCCAGTACTTC. It codes for CASSQIQRETQYF.